This TCR beta chain came from a study of control samples from healthy donors and cancer patients. TCRdb keeps only in-frame clones here, not all; method: immunoSEQ multiplex PCR. Altogether approximately 100,000 clones are present, around nine tenths being singletons, with the ten largest covering around 14%. CDR1 is MGHRA, CDR2 YSYEKL, per germline. V dropped 4 bases and J dropped 0 bases, with 17 bases sitting between them. The CDR3 length is 17 residues. V usage is TRBV4-1 and J usage is TRBJ2-3; TRBD1 is a possible D gene (6 bases). This clonotype originated in a man between 25 and 39 years old in good health. Source material: blood. CDR3 region: CASSRGQGPLSTDTQYF. DNA of the CDR3: TGCGCCAGCAGCCGCGGCCAGGGGCCCCTGAGCACAGATACGCAGTATTTT.